The sequence of this T cell receptor beta chain was determined in a study of identical twins. MiXCR, run by TCRdb on the 5' RACE reads, gives a single entry per CDR3 protein. The table shows roughly 240,000 distinct CDR3 sequences, with 7.5% occurring only once. These data are also associated with another study on yellow fever vaccine responses in identical twins.

The sample was CD8+ T cells sorted from blood. The TCR originated in a woman aged 18-29 years in good health.

CDR3 protein: CASHREFNEQFF. CDR3 sequence (DNA): TGTGCCAGTCACCGGGAGTTCAATGAGCAGTTCTTC. The chain carries TRBV19 and TRBJ2-1, with D maybe TRBD2 (6 bases). This CDR3 is built from 12 residues. Germline loops: CDR1 LNHDA, CDR2 SQIVND (reference sequence). Between the trimmed V and J ends, which lost 8 bases and 6 bases, there was a span of 11 bases.